Below, 6 T cell receptor beta chains from the same sample are listed, as sequenced in a study of cytomegalovirus exposure and HLA in healthy donors. The PCR was carried out with 60 Vbeta primers and 13 Jbeta primers. Data came from immunoSEQ multiplex PCR; TCRdb stores just in-frame clones and leaves some out. The repertoire holds roughly 200,000 clones, 79% seen once, with under 2% in the top ten. Sequencing was done on a sample of PBMCs. These receptors were collected from a girl between 10 and 17 years old in good health and CMV-seropositive.

The chain carries TRBV4-3 and TRBJ2-5; 8 bases are a match to TRBD1. The germline CDR1 and CDR2 sequences are LGHNA and YSLEER. Trimming took 2 bases from V and 3 from J; bases not matched to a gene: 8. The CDR3 extends over 16 amino acids. CDR3 nucleotide sequence: TGCGCCAGCAGCCAACCCAAGACAGGGGTGGAAGAGACCCAGTACTTC. Protein product: CASSQPKTGVEETQYF.

The chain has TRBV4-2 and TRBJ1-1; D unclear. V shed 1 base and J shed 4 bases, with 10 bases lying between them. The CDR3 is 14 amino acids. Germline assignment: CDR1 LGHNA and CDR2 YNFKEQ. The CDR3 region has the DNA TGTGCCAGCAGCCAAGGGAGGGTAGGCACTGAAGCTTTCTTT. Translated, it gives CASSQGRVGTEAFF.

This rearrangement joins TRBV9 to TRBJ1-5; 8 positions match TRBD1. Germline CDR1 is SGDLS and CDR2 is YYNGEE. With V trimmed by 3 bases and J by 5 bases, 7 bases remained unmatched. The CDR3 has 15 residues. CDR3 nucleotide sequence: TGTGCCAGCAGCGCCTCGGGACAGGTTTATCAGCCCCAGCATTTT. Translation: CASSASGQVYQPQHF.

The V call is TRBV5-6, the J call TRBJ2-4; tentatively, D is TRBD2 (5 bases). V dropped 0 bases and J dropped 0 bases, with 10 bases sitting between them. The CDR3 is 16 amino acids. CDR1 and CDR2 from the germline V gene are SGHDT and YYEEEE. The CDR3 DNA reads TGTGCCAGCAGCTTGGATGTAGGACTAGCCAAAAACATTCAGTACTTC. This encodes CASSLDVGLAKNIQYF.

The gene calls are TRBV5-1 and TRBJ2-1; 7 bases fit TRBD1. CDR1 and CDR2 from the germline V gene are SGHRS and YFSETQ. V shed 5 bases, J shed 6 bases, and the junction held 8 bases outside the gene matches. The CDR3 has 14 amino acids. The CDR3 reads CASRTGEYVNEQFF. DNA of the CDR3: TGCGCCAGCAGAACAGGGGAATATGTCAATGAGCAGTTCTTC.

This clone occurred a few times. The chain combines TRBV5-5 with TRBJ2-1, with D possibly being TRBD1 (7 bases). Trimming removed 5 bases from V and 4 bases from J, with 22 bases in between. The CDR3 spans 17 residues. Germline assignment: CDR1 SGHKS and CDR2 YYEKEE (reference sequence). The CDR3 bases are TGTGCCAGCAGGCCAGGGGGACTCACCTCCACTTACAATGAGCAGTTCTTC. It yields the protein CASRPGGLTSTYNEQFF.